The source of this TCR beta chain is a study of T cell repertoires in ileal Crohn's disease (dated by TCRdb to the late 2010s). Study-wide context: At the time of surgery, roughly 35% of patients were active smokers, and the median duration of disease was around eight years. Every patient underwent surgery because of a complication, which was stricturing disease in 61% of cases and penetrating disease in approximately 40%. Roughly half of the patients were given postoperative therapy, with more than 15 on anti-TNF agents and roughly twelve on thiopurines. M6 samples consisted of neoterminal ileum biopsies collected during postoperative colonoscopy. TCR repertoire analysis was performed in 45 to 65 Crohn's disease patients drawn from a prospective multicentre cohort. Running in parallel with the study was a multicentre cohort set up to find predictors of early endoscopic recurrence following ileocolonic resection. A Rutgeerts score above i0 was used to define endoscopic postoperative recurrence. A total of 171 mucosal samples from approximately 60 patients were sequenced, with samples obtained at several locations on the surgical specimen and at postoperative endoscopy.

For commercial TCRB immunosequencing, around 500 nanograms of biopsy DNA were submitted for each sample. Adaptive Biotechnology amplified CDR3 regions from genomic DNA with a two-step multiplex PCR that controlled for amplification bias. Primers for every V and J gene segment were used in the first PCR, and barcodes and Illumina adapters were added in the second PCR. CDR3 libraries were sequenced using an Illumina instrument. The authors processed their data as follows. The analysis drew on both the pipelines supplied by the vendor and custom analysis of the raw data in R/Bioconductor running R version 3.3.0. Clonality, which ranges from 0 to 1, was calculated as the inverse of the normalised Shannon entropy across all productive clones. The repertoire share taken up by the top 100 clones defined high-frequency clones, and only clones that passed a 95% confidence test were kept. The Simpson index measured repertoire diversity, and the Morisita-Horn index measured overlap between samples. TCRdb took over this immuneACCESS table, retaining in-frame rearrangements with V and J assigned. Such tables are incomplete; in checked studies, under half of the missing clones stem from an unresolved V gene, and the remainder is unexplained. V and J calls and clone size are as listed in that table; D and trimming were resolved from the DNA. The sample profile shows some 10,000 clones; 80% to 90% of them were found once. About 16% of the sample is held by the ten biggest clonotypes.

What the authors observed across the whole study: More high-frequency clones were carried by sorted CD8 T cells than by CD4 T cells, suggesting that mucosal expansions were mainly CD8. Postoperative endoscopy was performed at varying times within the first year after surgery, with a median delay of about seven months. A significantly higher proportion of clonal expansions was observed in active smokers at surgery than in non-smokers (25.9% vs 17.9%, p=0.02). Mucosal CD4 and CD8 T cells were sorted and sequenced only in a subgroup of patients, the size of which was not stated. Endoscopic recurrence was linked to a higher percentage of high-frequency clones at surgery, and recurrence occurred in every patient whose clonality exceeded 26.8% (18/57).

The sample's time point label, in plain terms: neoterminal ileum biopsy at postoperative endoscopy, about 6 months after surgery. Adults with ileal or ileocolonic Crohn's disease and an indication for ileocolonic resection were eligible for inclusion. Whole ileal mucosal biopsies were stored frozen at -80°C before DNA extraction. A TRizol-based method was used to extract genomic DNA from the frozen whole biopsies, and the DNA was quantified with a NanoDrop 2000 spectrophotometer. Sequences LNHDA (CDR1) and SQIVND (CDR2) are obtained from the germline V gene (reference sequence). The CDR3 holds 19 amino acids from the cysteine to the phenylalanine. Just the 57-base CDR3 DNA is kept, in frame starting at base 1. Trimming leaves V shorter by 7 bases and J shorter by 7 bases, with the junction holding 20 bases beyond the gene matches. Regarding this clone: This clone's antigen is unknown. The sample holds no much larger clone one base away, and base qualities are not on file.

This receptor chain uses TRBV19 and TRBJ2-1; 12 bases in the junction line up with TRBD2. The TCR was taken from an adult with Crohn's disease. Source material: ileal tissue. The CDR3 reads as follows: CASTVGRGFGTSGPNEQFF. The nucleotide sequence is TGTGCCAGTACCGTAGGTCGGGGTTTCGGGACTAGCGGGCCTAATGAGCAGTTCTTC.